A single sample is the source of the 7 T cell receptor beta chains below, sequenced in a study of T cells in Graves' hyperthyroidism and ophthalmopathy. There were TCR beta CDR3 regions amplified from RNA transcripts. Researchers ran a first-round RT-PCR on the TCR CDR3 using the HTBI primer set. TCRdb redid the calling of the multiplex PCR reads with MiXCR, one entry per CDR3 protein. The repertoire has around 500,000 distinct CDR3 sequences, 11% to 15% of them found once; the top ten carry 14%. Sequences were obtained from blood. All receptors come from a woman aged 35 to 49 with Graves' hyperthyroidism.

Ten or more counts support this clonotype. The chain links TRBV28 to TRBJ2-7; 9 bases map to TRBD2. Germline-derived CDR1 and CDR2 are MDHEN and SYDVKM. The length of the CDR3 is 16 residues. Germline trimming cut 4 bases from V and 2 bases from J; bases unmatched to any gene: 9. CDR3 amino acids: CASSSPRTSETYEQYF. The CDR3 DNA sequence: TGTGCCAGCAGTTCCCCCAGGACTAGCGAAACCTACGAGCAGTACTTC.

The rearrangement links TRBV10-1 to TRBJ1-1, with D hard to call. This CDR3 has 13 amino acids. The germline gives CDR1 WNHNN, CDR2 SYGVQD (reference sequence). Trimming removed 0 bases at V and 4 bases at J, with 6 bases between. CDR3: CASSESTGTEAFF. As DNA, the CDR3 is TGCGCCAGCAGTGAGTCGACCGGCACTGAAGCTTTCTTT.

This clonotype was counted many times. The chain has TRBV27 and TRBJ2-7; TRBD1 agrees at 9 bases. The V gene's germline CDR1 is MNHEY and CDR2 SMNVEV (reference sequence). V was clipped by 6 bases and J by 1 base; unmatched bases: 7. This CDR3 comprises 15 residues. CDR3 protein: CASRLGQGNSYEQYF. In DNA, the CDR3 is TGTGCCAGCAGATTAGGACAGGGGAATTCCTACGAGCAGTACTTC.

This clonotype was observed at least ten times. In DNA, the CDR3 is TGTGCCAGCAGTTTTAGGGTTAACTATGGCTACACCTTC. It yields the protein CASSFRVNYGYTF. J is TRBJ1-2 and V is TRBV28, with no clear D. V lost 3 bases to trimming and J lost 1 base, with 6 bases between them. The CDR3 has 13 amino acids. Germline-derived CDR1 and CDR2 are MDHEN and SYDVKM.

This clonotype occurred many times. The V gene is TRBV7-2, the J gene TRBJ2-7; the match to TRBD2 covers 7 bases. The CDR3 is 15 amino acids. V trimming: 1 base; J trimming: 6 bases; junction bases outside the gene matches: 9. Looked up from germline, CDR1 is SGHTA and CDR2 is FQGNSA. CDR3 protein: CASSLEAGDLREQYF. The CDR3 DNA is TGTGCCAGCAGCTTAGAGGCGGGAGATCTTCGCGAGCAGTACTTC.

This clonotype came up many times. The chain employs TRBV27 and TRBJ1-2; D is ambiguous. The germline V gene has CDR1 MNHEY and CDR2 SMNVEV (reference sequence). The CDR3 consists of 14 residues. Trimming left V 5 bases short and J 4 bases short, with 14 bases between. The CDR3 bases are TGTGCCAGCAGTCGGACGGCGACGGGCTATGGCTACACCTTC. Residues: CASSRTATGYGYTF.

At least ten counts were recorded for this clonotype. The chain joins TRBV3-1 to TRBJ1-1; D unresolved. V gave up 2 bases and J gave up 6 bases, with 13 bases separating them. This CDR3 contains 14 residues. Germline V gene sequence: CDR1 LGHDT, CDR2 YNNKEL (reference sequence). CDR3 sequence (DNA): TGTGCCAGCAGCCAAATAGGAGAAGAATCTGAAGCTTTCTTT. This sequence encodes CASSQIGEESEAFF. Supplemented by reference TRBV3-1 and TRBJ1-1, the full variable domain reads DTAVSQTPKYLVTQMGNDKSIKCEQNLGHDTMYWYKQDSKKFLKIMFSYNNKELIINETVPNRFSPKSPDKAHLNLHINSLELGDSAVYFCASSQIGEESEAFFGQGTRLTVV.